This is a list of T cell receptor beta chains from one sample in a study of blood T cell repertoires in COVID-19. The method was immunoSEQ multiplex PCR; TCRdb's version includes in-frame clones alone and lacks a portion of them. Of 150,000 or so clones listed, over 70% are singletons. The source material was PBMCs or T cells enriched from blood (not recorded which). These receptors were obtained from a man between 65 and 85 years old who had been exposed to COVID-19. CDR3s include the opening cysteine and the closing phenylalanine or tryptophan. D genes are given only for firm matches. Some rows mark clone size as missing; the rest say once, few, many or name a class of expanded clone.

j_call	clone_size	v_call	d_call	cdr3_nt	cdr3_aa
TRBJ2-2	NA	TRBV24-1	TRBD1	TGTGCCACCAGGGGACAGGGAGGGGGCGGGGAGCTGTTTTTT	CATRGQGGGGELFF
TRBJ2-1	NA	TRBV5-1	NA	TGCGCCAGCAGCTTTAGCACAACAACGGACAGACCAGGGAATGAGCAGTTCTTC	CASSFSTTTDRPGNEQFF
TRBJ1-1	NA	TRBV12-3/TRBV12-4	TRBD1	TGTGCCAGCAGTTTTAACAGGGGCACTGAAGCTTTCTTT	CASSFNRGTEAFF
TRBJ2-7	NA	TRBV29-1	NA	TGCAGCGTAGGGACATCCGTCTACGAGCAGTACTTC	CSVGTSVYEQYF
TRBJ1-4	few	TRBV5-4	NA	TGTGCCAGCAGCTTGGGGACAGCTTCAACTAATGAAAAACTGTTTTTT	CASSLGTASTNEKLFF
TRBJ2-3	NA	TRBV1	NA	TGCACCAGCAGCCAAGAGGGGGGTCTGGGCTCAGATACGCAGTATTTT	CTSSQEGGLGSDTQYF
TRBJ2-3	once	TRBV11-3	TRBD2	TGTGCCAGCAGCTCCGGACTAGCGGGGACAGATACGCAGTATTTT	CASSSGLAGTDTQYF
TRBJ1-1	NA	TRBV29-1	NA	TGCATAGGCGGGGGGTCTACTGAAGCTTTCTTT	CIGGGSTEAFF
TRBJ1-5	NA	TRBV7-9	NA	TGTGCCAGCAGCTTAGGGGCCCTGGCCAGCAATCAGCCCCAGCATTTT	CASSLGALASNQPQHF
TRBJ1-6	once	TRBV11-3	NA	TGTGCCAGCAGCTTTAAACTTATTCGGTTTCGGGGTAATTCACCCCTCCACTTT	CASSFKLIRFRGNSPLHF
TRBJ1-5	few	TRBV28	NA	TGTGCCAGCAGTTCCGCGACAGCAACTTATAGCAATCAGCCCCAGCATTTT	CASSSATATYSNQPQHF
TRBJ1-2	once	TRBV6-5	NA	TGTGCCAGCAGTTACTCGTTTAATACAGGAACTATGAGCTACACCTTC	CASSYSFNTGTMSYTF
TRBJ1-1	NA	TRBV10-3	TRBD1	TGTGCCATCGGGGGACAGCAAAACACTGAAGCTTTCTTT	CAIGGQQNTEAFF
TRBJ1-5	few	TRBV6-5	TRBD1	TGTGCCAGCACCGTGACAGGGTTTAGCAATCAGCCCCAGCATTTT	CASTVTGFSNQPQHF
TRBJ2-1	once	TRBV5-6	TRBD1	TGTGCCAGCAGCTGGACCGGGACAGGGGGGTTCTTC	CASSWTGTGGFF